These 8 T cell receptor beta chains were sequenced from one sample in a study of blood T cell repertoires in COVID-19. The method was immunoSEQ multiplex PCR; TCRdb's version includes in-frame clones alone and lacks a portion of them. The table records 250,000 or so clones, roughly nine tenths of them present only once. Sequenced material: peripheral blood. All receptors derive from a man between 40 and 49 years old with active or convalescent COVID-19.

The chain recombines TRBV5-1 with TRBJ2-6, with 9 bases that match TRBD2. The J segment lost 0 bases and the V segment lost 1 base, leaving 14 bases of the junction unmatched. The V gene's germline CDR1 is SGHRS and CDR2 YFSETQ. The length of the CDR3 is 21 residues. CDR3 sequence: CASSLPPRGGGPGSGANVLTF. The CDR3 DNA is TGCGCCAGCAGCTTGCCGCCTCGCGGGGGGGGACCAGGCTCTGGGGCCAACGTCCTGACTTTC.

The chain recombines TRBV7-8 with TRBJ1-1, with D possibly being TRBD1 (5 bases). From germline, CDR1 is SGHVS and CDR2 FQNEAQ. Trimming took off 10 bases at V and 3 bases at J, with 15 bases between the two ends. The CDR3 has 13 residues. The CDR3 here is CATVLGGDTEAFF. CDR3 sequence (DNA): TGTGCCACCGTCCTTGGGGGGGACACTGAAGCTTTCTTT.

The CDR3, as DNA: TGTGCCAGCAGCCCGGGCGGGGCAACTAACTATGGCTACACCTTC. Its protein product is CASSPGGATNYGYTF. The chain uses TRBV3-1 (or the pseudogene TRBV3-2) and TRBJ1-2; a weak D match, TRBD1 (5 bases). V was cut by 4 bases and J by 0 bases, with 12 bases left in between. The CDR3 covers 15 residues. The germline V gene has CDR1 LGHDT and CDR2 YNNKEL (reference sequence).

V and J are TRBV27 and TRBJ2-2; D uncertain. This CDR3 has 15 residues. With 0 bases removed from V and 3 bases from J, the gap between germline ends came to 8 bases. Germline CDR1 reads MNHEY; CDR2 reads SMNVEV (reference sequence). The CDR3 sequence: CASSLSSGHTGELFF. For the CDR3, the DNA is TGTGCCAGCAGTTTATCGTCAGGTCACACCGGGGAGCTGTTTTTT.

The V and J genes are TRBV5-1 and TRBJ1-1; no firm D call. The CDR3 is 13 amino acids. Trimming pared 4 bases from V and 1 base from J, leaving 8 bases between. The V gene's germline CDR1 is SGHRS and CDR2 YFSETQ. CDR3 sequence: CASSPTPNTEAFF. CDR3 coding DNA: TGCGCCAGCAGCCCGACACCGAACACTGAAGCTTTCTTT.

Written as DNA, the CDR3 is TGTGCCAGCAGCCAAGATTCGGGGAGTCAGCCCCAGCATTTT. As protein: CASSQDSGSQPQHF. The chain couples TRBV3-1 (or the pseudogene TRBV3-2) to TRBJ1-5; the D is unclear. The CDR3 extends over 14 amino acids. The ends were cut back, 0 bases at V and 6 bases at J, with 9 bases in the middle. Per the germline V gene, CDR1 is LGHDT and CDR2 is YNNKEL (reference sequence).

This clone was detected once. The CDR3 loop reads CASSDSNRDSYNQPQHF. The CDR3 DNA is TGCGCCAGCAGTGATTCCAACCGGGACAGCTATAATCAGCCCCAGCATTTT. The chain uses TRBV10-2 and TRBJ1-5; 7 nucleotides align to TRBD1. Germline assignment: CDR1 WSHSY and CDR2 SAAADI. V dropped 3 bases and J dropped 4; count of bases not matched to a gene: 12. The CDR3 sequence is 17 residues long.

This clone came up a few times. V is TRBV9 and J is TRBJ1-2, with TRBD1 matching over 9 bases. V shed 7 bases, J shed 5 bases, and the junction held 6 bases outside the gene matches. The CDR3 covers 13 residues. Germline V lookup: CDR1 SGDLS, CDR2 YYNGEE. In nucleotides, the CDR3 is TGTGCCAGCGCGGAGGGACAGGGTTATGGCTACACCTTC. It specifies CASAEGQGYGYTF.